This is a list of T cell receptor beta chains from one sample in a study of response to subunit inactivated influenza vaccine. TCRdb reanalysed the RT-PCR reads using MiXCR and keeps one entry per CDR3 protein. The data contain roughly 500,000 distinct CDR3 sequences, roughly 23% of them singletons. The sample was CD4+ T cells sorted from PBMCs, taken about 5 days after vaccination. The receptors originated from a man between 50 and 59 years old who received an inactivated influenza vaccine. CDR3s include the opening cysteine and the closing phenylalanine or tryptophan. A D gene is named only where the DNA matches it firmly. Some rows have no size entry. The others give once, few or many, or a class for an expanded clone.

>TRBJ2-7|few|.|TRBV20-1
TGCAGTGCCCCTAGAGTTGGGGGTACAGAGCAGTACTTC
CSAPRVGGTEQYF
>TRBJ2-3|few|.|TRBV6-1
TGTGCCAGCAGTGAATCCGGTCGTTCAGATACGCAGTATTTT
CASSESGRSDTQYF
>TRBJ1-2|.|.|TRBV12-3/TRBV12-4
TGTGCCAGCACCGTAGGGACCGGGGGTGGCTACACCTTC
CASTVGTGGGYTF
>TRBJ2-7|.|.|TRBV20-1
TGCAGTGCTCGAGAGGTGGGGGCCGATTACGAGCAGTACTTC
CSAREVGADYEQYF
>TRBJ2-5|.|.|TRBV20-1
TGCAGTGCTAGCGGTCTGGCAGGGAAGGGTACCCAGTACTTC
CSASGLAGKGTQYF
>TRBJ2-3|few|.|TRBV7-9
TGTGCCAGCAGCTTAAAGGGCGGCCGTATGACAGATACGCAGTATTTT
CASSLKGGRMTDTQYF
>TRBJ2-7|few|.|TRBV5-1
TGCGCCAGCAGCTTGCGCAGGCCCGACTACGAGCAGTACTTC
CASSLRRPDYEQYF
>TRBJ2-1|few|.|TRBV27
TGTGCCAGCAGCATTGGCAGGGGCTATGAGCAGTTCTTC
CASSIGRGYEQFF
>TRBJ2-7|once|TRBD1|TRBV28
TGTGCCAGCTTTAGCCGTGGACAGGGTCACGAGCAGTACTTC
CASFSRGQGHEQYF
>TRBJ2-5|few|TRBD2|TRBV7-9
TGTGCCAGCAGCAATCCCGGACTAGGCCAAGAGACCCAGTACTTC
CASSNPGLGQETQYF
>TRBJ1-4|.|.|TRBV20-1
TGCAGTGCTATCTCGGGGGGTAATGAAAAACTGTTTTTT
CSAISGGNEKLFF
>TRBJ2-3|few|.|TRBV7-8
TGTGCCAGCAGCCCAGGACGATTTAACACAGATACGCAGTATTTT
CASSPGRFNTDTQYF
>TRBJ2-7|.|TRBD2|TRBV12-3/TRBV12-4
TGTGCCAGCAGTTCGACTAGCGGGAGCCACGAGCAGTACTTC
CASSSTSGSHEQYF
>TRBJ1-1|.|.|TRBV20-1
TGCAGTGCTAGCTTGGCGGGGGACACTGAAGCTTTCTTT
CSASLAGDTEAFF
>TRBJ1-4|.|.|TRBV7-9
TGTGCCAGCATGGATAGAAGGATAGAAAAACTGTTTTTT
CASMDRRIEKLFF
>TRBJ2-1|few|.|TRBV28
TGTGCCAGCACCACTCGACAGCTCATGACCCAAATGGCGCAGTTCTTC
CASTTRQLMTQMAQFF
>TRBJ2-6|.|.|TRBV6-1
TGTGCCACCGGAGGGGCGGCTGGGGCCAACGTCCTGACTTTC
CATGGAAGANVLTF
>TRBJ1-6|few|TRBD1|TRBV5-5
TGTGCCAGCAGCGGCCCCTGGACAGGGGTGAATTCACCCCTCCACTTT
CASSGPWTGVNSPLHF
>TRBJ2-3|.|TRBD1|TRBV7-9
TGTGCCAGCAGCATTCAGCCGGGACAGGGAGCAGATACGCAGTATTTT
CASSIQPGQGADTQYF
>TRBJ2-2|few|TRBD1|TRBV4-1
TGCGCCAGCAGCCAGACAGTAGACAGGGGGTTCGGCGGGGAGCTGTTTTTT
CASSQTVDRGFGGELFF
>TRBJ2-7|.|TRBD2|TRBV6-1
TGTGCCAGCAGCCGACTAGCGGGAGGGAACTACGAGCAGTACTTC
CASSRLAGGNYEQYF
>TRBJ2-5|few|TRBD2|TRBV7-2
TGTGCCAGCAGAGCGGGAGCAGAAGCTAGAGAGACCCAGTACTTC
CASRAGAEARETQYF
>TRBJ2-7|once|.|TRBV7-6
TGTGCCAGCAGCTCCAGGATTTACACCTACGAGCAGTACTTC
CASSSRIYTYEQYF
>TRBJ2-1|once|.|TRBV20-1
TGCAGTGCTAGAGAGGGCAGGGGCAATGAGCAGTTCTTC
CSAREGRGNEQFF
>TRBJ1-6|.|TRBD1|TRBV27
TGTGCCAGCAGTCCGCGGACAGGGACCTTATATAATTCACCCCTCCACTTT
CASSPRTGTLYNSPLHF
>TRBJ2-5|.|TRBD1|TRBV12-3/TRBV12-4
TGTGCCAGCAGTTCGCGACAGGGGATCCCCCAAGAGACCCAGTACTTC
CASSSRQGIPQETQYF
>TRBJ2-1|.|TRBD2|TRBV4-3
TGCGCCAGCAGCCAAGAGTACGGACTAGCGGGGCTATACAATGAGCAGTTCTTC
CASSQEYGLAGLYNEQFF
>TRBJ2-5|many|TRBD2|TRBV20-1
TGCAGTGCTACTCGGGGGGGCGAAGAGACCCAGTACTTC
CSATRGGEETQYF
>TRBJ2-3|few|TRBD2|TRBV10-3
TGTGCCATCAGTGAATCTAGCGGGAGAACAGATACGCAGTATTTT
CAISESSGRTDTQYF
>TRBJ2-1|.|TRBD2|TRBV28
TGTGCCAGCAGTTTTCCAGGCGGGGGGCTCGCGAATGAGCAGTTCTTC
CASSFPGGGLANEQFF
>TRBJ2-7|.|.|TRBV7-9
TGTGCCAGCAGCTCCCAACCGGGGATAGGGGGAGAGCAGTACTTC
CASSSQPGIGGEQYF
>TRBJ2-3|few|.|TRBV6-1
TGTGCCAGCAGTCCACGGCTCGAAGATACGCAGTATTTT
CASSPRLEDTQYF
>TRBJ1-6|.|.|TRBV5-8
TGTGCCAGCAGAGCACAGGGTTATAATTCACCCCTCCACTTT
CASRAQGYNSPLHF
>TRBJ2-1|many|.|TRBV12-3/TRBV12-4
TGTGCCAGCAGTGACAGTTTCAGCAACAATGAGCAGTTCTTC
CASSDSFSNNEQFF
>TRBJ2-5|.|.|TRBV6-2/TRBV6-3
TGTGCCAGCAGTTCTACACGCAGCCTGCAAGAGACCCAGTACTTC
CASSSTRSLQETQYF
>TRBJ2-5|.|TRBD2|TRBV5-1
TGCGCCAGCAGCTTGGAACCTAGCGGGACGGAAGAGACCCAGTACTTC
CASSLEPSGTEETQYF
>TRBJ1-2|.|.|TRBV28
TGTGCCAGCAGTTCCTTGTCCCCTAGGGGCTACACCTTC
CASSSLSPRGYTF
>TRBJ1-2|few|.|TRBV12-3/TRBV12-4
TGTGCCAGCAGCCGGACCCTACCTTATGGCTACACCTTC
CASSRTLPYGYTF
>TRBJ2-1|.|TRBD2|TRBV6-2/TRBV6-3
TGTGCCAGCAGCCGGACTAGCCCCCATGAGCAGTTCTTC
CASSRTSPHEQFF
>TRBJ2-1|.|.|TRBV5-4
TGTGCCAGCAGCGTTCCGGGACAAGAACAATACAATGAGCAGTTCTTC
CASSVPGQEQYNEQFF
>TRBJ2-3|few|TRBD1|TRBV9
TGTGCCAGCAGCCCCCGGGACAGGGGGTTTATGGATACGCAGTATTTT
CASSPRDRGFMDTQYF
>TRBJ2-5|few|TRBD2|TRBV5-1
TGCGCCAGCAGCCCTGGGACTACTCCGGTTTCGGAGACCCAGTACTTC
CASSPGTTPVSETQYF
>TRBJ2-6|few|.|TRBV5-1
TGCGCCAGCAGCGCCAGTTTTGGGGCCAACGTCCTGACTTTC
CASSASFGANVLTF
>TRBJ2-7|once|TRBD2|TRBV5-1
TGCGCCAGTAAGGGACTAGCGGGGTCATACGAGCAGTACTTC
CASKGLAGSYEQYF
>TRBJ2-4|.|.|TRBV29-1
TGCAGCGTTTCTATAGTGGGGAACATTCAGTACTTC
CSVSIVGNIQYF
>TRBJ2-7|.|TRBD2|TRBV6-5
TGTGCCAGCAGTTTTACCACTGGGCCGGGGGGCTACGAGCAGTACTTC
CASSFTTGPGGYEQYF
>TRBJ2-1|.|.|TRBV7-2
TGTGCCAGCAGCCCAGCCCCAGGCCGGAATGAGCAGTTCTTC
CASSPAPGRNEQFF